The 25 T cell receptor beta chains listed next were all sequenced from one sample in a study of siplizumab effects on memory and regulatory T cells. Profiling relied on immunoSEQ multiplex PCR, and the TCRdb table lists in-frame clones only, not all of them. The sample carries some 100,000 clones, over 85% recorded once. Input material: CD8+ T cells sorted from blood. The receptors shown here come from a human donor in good health.

The chain carries TRBV18 and TRBJ1-1; 10 nucleotides line up with TRBD1. J lost 0 bases, V lost 2 bases, and 12 bases had no gene match. CDR3 length: 19 residues. Germline V gene data show CDR1 as KGHSH and CDR2 as LQKENI. The DNA of the CDR3 is TGTGCCAGCTCACCAGGGACAGGGGCATCGGTGGGGATGAACACTGAAGCTTTCTTT. Translating it yields CASSPGTGASVGMNTEAFF.

This clone came up a few times. Here the CDR3 reads CAWSPENTEAFF. CDR3 nucleotides: TGTGCCTGGAGTCCAGAGAACACTGAAGCTTTCTTT. The J gene is TRBJ1-1, the V gene TRBV30; no clear D. V shed 2 bases and J shed 1 base, with 5 bases lying between them. The V gene's germline CDR1 is GTSNPN and CDR2 SVGIG (reference sequence). CDR3 size: 12 residues.

The chain recombines TRBV10-2 with TRBJ2-7; D remains ambiguous. V lost 6 bases to trimming and J lost 5 bases, with 14 bases between them. Per germline, CDR1 WSHSY and CDR2 SAAADI. The CDR3 has 13 amino acids. In DNA form, the CDR3 reads TGCGCCAGCAGGTCCGAGCAGGTGAACGAGCAGTACTTC. Amino acid sequence: CASRSEQVNEQYF.

CDR3 sequence (DNA): TGTGCCAGCAGTGGAGGAGGGCCCCAGCATTTT. Translated, it gives CASSGGGPQHF. The V and J genes are TRBV6-1 and TRBJ1-5; D unclear. V lost 4 bases to trimming and J lost 9 bases, with 7 bases between them. The CDR3 length is 11 residues. Germline CDR1 is MNHNS and CDR2 is SASEGT.

The chain is built from TRBV18 and TRBJ2-3; TRBD2 might be the D (5 bases). Between the trimmed V and J ends, which lost 5 bases and 0 bases, there was a span of 9 bases. From germline, CDR1 is KGHSH and CDR2 LQKENI. CDR3 length equals 14 residues. CDR3 in DNA: TGTGCCAGCTCAGGAGGTGCTAGCACAGATACGCAGTATTTT. Its translation is CASSGGASTDTQYF. Looking up the rest from reference TRBV18 and TRBJ2-3 gives the full variable domain: NAGVMQNPRHLVRRRGQEARLRCSPMKGHSHVYWYRQLPEEGLKFMVYLQKENIIDESGMPKERFSAEFPKEGPSILRIQQVVRGDSAAYFCASSGGASTDTQYFGPGTRLTVL.

This sequence joins TRBV7-9 and TRBJ1-1; tentative D call: TRBD1 (5 bases). The CDR3 is made up of 13 amino acids. CDR1 and CDR2 (germline): SEHNR, FQNEAQ (reference sequence). V was pared by 3 bases and J by 5 bases, with 10 bases between. CDR3 DNA: TGTGCCAGCAGCTTGATGGAGGGGACTGAAGCTTTCTTT. This sequence encodes CASSLMEGTEAFF.

This clone was picked up one time. The rearrangement joins TRBV4-1 to TRBJ1-2; 8 bases agree with TRBD1. V lost 3 bases to trimming and J lost 5 bases; unmatched junction nucleotides: 8. This CDR3 is built from 15 residues. Per germline, CDR1 MGHRA and CDR2 YSYEKL. CDR3 amino acids: CASSQPGGAVYGYTF. Written as DNA, the CDR3 is TGCGCCAGCAGCCAGCCAGGGGGCGCGGTGTATGGCTACACCTTC.

The chain combines TRBV7-6 with TRBJ2-7; TRBD1 matches 8 bases. V lost 5 bases, J lost 2 bases, and 11 bases stayed unmatched. This CDR3 region has 16 residues. Germline V gives CDR1 SGHVS, CDR2 FNYEAQ. CDR3 region: CASSMIPGQEAYEQYF. CDR3 sequence (DNA): TGTGCCAGCAGCATGATTCCGGGACAGGAGGCCTACGAGCAGTACTTC. Full variable domain (rest looked up from reference TRBV7-6 and TRBJ2-7): GAGVSQSPRYKVTKRGQDVALRCDPISGHVSLYWYRQALGQGPEFLTYFNYEAQQDKSGLPNDRFSAERPEGSISTLTIQRTEQRDSAMYRCASSMIPGQEAYEQYFGPGTRLTVT.

The chain uses TRBV4-2 and TRBJ1-4, with a possible D match to TRBD1 (5 bases). The germline CDR1 and CDR2 sequences are LGHNA and YNFKEQ. CDR3 length equals 16 residues. The ends were cut back, 2 bases at V and 3 bases at J, with 13 bases in the middle. CDR3 DNA sequence: TGTGCCAGCAGCCAACCGACTGGAGGGGCTAATGAAAAACTGTTTTTT. Encoded protein: CASSQPTGGANEKLFF.

This chain uses TRBV4-1 with TRBJ1-4, with no clear D. With 0 bases removed from V and 4 bases from J, the gap between germline ends came to 12 bases. The germline CDR1 and CDR2 sequences are MGHRA and YSYEKL. The CDR3 spans 16 residues. The CDR3 bases are TGCGCCAGCAGCCAAGATAGTCCGAGCCTTAATGAAAAACTGTTTTTT. The encoded protein is CASSQDSPSLNEKLFF.

This chain links TRBV14 with TRBJ2-1; D is ambiguous. CDR1 and CDR2 (germline): SGHDN, FVKESK. Trimming took off 4 bases at V and 7 bases at J, with 14 bases between the two ends. This CDR3 comprises 14 residues. CDR3 residues: CASSLGFFWNEQFF. The CDR3 DNA reads as TGTGCCAGCAGCCTCGGGTTTTTTTGGAATGAGCAGTTCTTC. Looking up the rest from reference TRBV14 and TRBJ2-1 gives the full variable domain: EAGVTQFPSHSVIEKGQTVTLRCDPISGHDNLYWYRRVMGKEIKFLLHFVKESKQDESGMPNNRFLAERTGGTYSTLKVQPAELEDSGVYFCASSLGFFWNEQFFGPGTRLTVL.

This clone is a singleton in its sample. This chain uses TRBV11-3 with TRBJ1-2; 7 nucleotides match TRBD1. CDR3 length: 17 residues. V trimming: 5 bases; J trimming: 2 bases; junction bases outside the gene matches: 14. Germline CDR1 reads SGHNT; CDR2 reads YENEEA. The CDR3: CASSATDGTEENYGYTF. CDR3 bases: TGTGCCAGCAGCGCGACGGATGGGACAGAAGAAAACTATGGCTACACCTTC.

This clone has only a few counts. The gene calls are TRBV11-3 and TRBJ2-1; tentative D call: TRBD1 (5 bases). V lost 1 base to trimming and J lost 5 bases, with 9 bases between them. The CDR3 runs 14 residues. CDR1 is SGHNT, CDR2 YENEEA, per germline. The CDR3 nucleotides are TGTGCCAGCAGCTTAGGGACATCCCACAATGAGCAGTTCTTC. It is translated as CASSLGTSHNEQFF.

This chain joins TRBV5-6 and TRBJ2-5; D possibly corresponds to TRBD1 (6 bases). Trimming took off 1 base at V and 2 bases at J, with 15 bases between the two ends. CDR3 length equals 16 residues. The germline CDR1 and CDR2 sequences are SGHDT and YYEEEE. CDR3 amino acids: CASSLKTGELQETQYF. Written as DNA, the CDR3 is TGTGCCAGCAGCTTGAAGACAGGCGAACTACAAGAGACCCAGTACTTC.

The V call is TRBV27, the J call TRBJ1-3, with D unclear. Germline V gene data show CDR1 as MNHEY and CDR2 as SMNVEV (reference sequence). V shed 4 bases and J shed 0 bases, with 10 bases lying between them. The CDR3 covers 15 residues. The DNA for the CDR3 is TGTGCCAGCAGTTGGTCAGGCAGCTCTGGAAACACCATATATTTT. Amino acid sequence: CASSWSGSSGNTIYF.

The chain links TRBV4-1 to TRBJ2-7; TRBD1 is a possible D gene (8 bases). CDR1 MGHRA and CDR2 YSYEKL come from the germline V gene. Trimming cost V 0 bases and J 7 bases, with 22 bases left between them. The CDR3 loop spans 17 amino acids. Here the CDR3 DNA reads TGCGCCAGCAGCCAAGATCCGGGGGGACAGGATATGTGGGAGCAGTACTTC. This sequence encodes CASSQDPGGQDMWEQYF.

This clone has just a few counts. The chain recombines TRBV29-1 with TRBJ1-2; 7 bases match TRBD1. The CDR3 loop spans 13 amino acids. V dropped 7 bases and J dropped 0; count of bases not matched to a gene: 5. From germline, CDR1 is SQVTM and CDR2 ANQGSEA. The CDR3 loop is CSARQGPNYGYTF. The DNA of the CDR3 is TGCAGCGCCCGACAGGGACCTAACTATGGCTACACCTTC. The full variable domain, in which reference TRBV29-1 and TRBJ1-2 provide the parts outside the CDR3, is SAVISQKPSRDICQRGTSLTIQCQVDSQVTMMFWYRQQPGQSLTLIATANQGSEATYESGFVIDKFPISRPNLTFSTLTVSNMSPEDSSIYLCSARQGPNYGYTFGSGTRLTVV.

The V and J genes are TRBV7-3 and TRBJ1-1, with 7 bases fitting TRBD1. J gave up 0 bases and V 5 bases, and 9 bases lay outside the gene matches. This CDR3 is built from 16 residues. CDR1 SGHTA and CDR2 FQGTGA come from the germline V gene. The CDR3 region has the DNA TGTGCCAGCAGCCCGACAGGGCCCAGCTTGAACACTGAAGCTTTCTTT. This translates into CASSPTGPSLNTEAFF.

The chain is built from TRBV10-3 and TRBJ2-7; a possible D gene is TRBD2 (6 bases). V was shortened by 3 bases and J by 1 base, with 10 bases between the two germline ends. The CDR3 is 14 residues long. CDR1 ENHRY and CDR2 SYGVKD come from the germline V gene. CDR3 in amino acids: CAISDRDWSYEQYF. For the CDR3, the DNA is TGTGCCATCAGTGACCGGGACTGGTCCTACGAGCAGTACTTC.

The chain has TRBV7-8 and TRBJ1-5; 8 nucleotides align to TRBD1. Germline loops: CDR1 SGHVS, CDR2 FQNEAQ. With 1 base clipped from V and 3 bases from J, the junction kept 2 bases outside the gene matches. The CDR3 runs to 15 residues. CDR3 nucleotide sequence: TGTGCCAGCAGCTTAGAGGACAGGGACAATCAGCCCCAGCATTTT. Its protein is CASSLEDRDNQPQHF.

A few counts support this clone. This CDR3 reads CASSPISGDSQETQYF. CDR3 DNA: TGTGCCAGCAGCCCGATTAGTGGGGACAGCCAAGAGACCCAGTACTTC. The chain joins TRBV7-9 to TRBJ2-5, with 7 bases that match TRBD1. V shed 5 bases and J 1 base; nucleotides not matched to a gene: 10. The CDR3 spans 16 residues. Germline-derived CDR1 and CDR2 are SEHNR and FQNEAQ (reference sequence).

The rearrangement uses TRBV5-1 and TRBJ2-2, with D hard to call. V was trimmed by 3 bases and J by 3 bases, leaving 6 bases between them. Germline CDR1 reads SGHRS; CDR2 reads YFSETQ. The CDR3 covers 13 residues. DNA for the CDR3: TGCGCCAGCAGCTACGACTACACCGGGGAGCTGTTTTTT. Translating it yields CASSYDYTGELFF.

This chain joins TRBV5-4 and TRBJ1-1; no clear D gene. Germline CDR1 reads SGHNT; CDR2 reads YYREEE (reference sequence). This CDR3 contains 16 residues. Between the trimmed V and J ends, which lost 0 bases and 1 base, there was a span of 13 bases. The CDR3 DNA follows: TGTGCCAGCAGCTTGGGTTCACGGGGTGGGAACACTGAAGCTTTCTTT. Its translation: CASSLGSRGGNTEAFF.

The gene calls are TRBV18 and TRBJ2-7; D is tentatively TRBD1 or TRBD2 (5 bases each). V was trimmed by 3 bases and J by 2 bases, leaving 14 bases between them. The CDR3 runs 15 residues. Germline-derived CDR1 and CDR2 are KGHSH and LQKENI. The CDR3: CASSPGTKTPYEQYF. The CDR3 coding sequence is TGTGCCAGCTCACCGGGGACCAAGACCCCCTACGAGCAGTACTTC.

The CDR3 coding sequence is TGTGCCAGCAGCTGGGGACTAGCGGGAGACGAGCAGTACTTC. This sequence encodes CASSWGLAGDEQYF. The chain employs TRBV7-9 and TRBJ2-7; TRBD2 agrees at 14 bases. This CDR3 spans 14 amino acids. Germline CDR1 SEHNR, CDR2 FQNEAQ (reference sequence). With 4 bases clipped from V and 5 bases from J, the junction kept 1 base outside the gene matches.